The entry below gives a single T cell receptor beta chain sequence along with its context. Its antigen is unidentified. The V end lost 5 bases, the J end lost 0 bases, and 11 bases lay between the germline ends. The CDR3 is made up of 14 amino acids. The germline V gene encodes CDR1 GTSNPN and CDR2 SVGIG (reference sequence). TCRdb re-called the RT-PCR reads through MiXCR, storing one row per CDR3 protein. The table lists approximately 290,000 distinct CDR3 sequences, approximately 21% of them singletons, with approximately 10% in the top ten. The sample belongs to a study of response to subunit inactivated influenza vaccine. General study results and limits: Each seasonal influenza vaccination recruits few new T cells, the authors suggested.

This TCR came from a man between 50 and 70 years old who received an inactivated influenza vaccine. The sequences come from PBMCs from blood, collected less than 22 months after vaccination. The chain employs TRBV30 and TRBJ1-3, with a tentative D call TRBD1 (5 bases). CDR3 sequence: CAWGGLTSGNTIYF. CDR3 in DNA: TGTGCCTGGGGGGGACTGACCTCTGGAAACACCATATATTTT.